The entry below describes one T cell receptor beta chain. Germline trimming cut 2 bases from V and 4 bases from J; bases unmatched to any gene: 9. The germline V gene has CDR1 SGHRS and CDR2 YFSETQ. The CDR3 has 16 residues. The sample originates from a study of CD8 T cells in Susac syndrome. Random hexamers were used to reverse transcribe the RNA input (about 0.45 to 1 ug). MiXCR, run by TCRdb on the immunoSEQ multiplex PCR reads, gives a single entry per CDR3 protein. The sample yields roughly 130,000 distinct CDR3 sequences, around 94% seen once. The chain combines TRBV5-1 with TRBJ2-5, with TRBD2 matching 9 bases. The sequence was obtained from a human donor with multiple sclerosis. The sample taken for sequencing was CD4+ T cells from PBMCs. The CDR3 DNA reads TGCGCCAGCAGCTTTAGCGGGAGCCCCTCGATAGAGACCCAGTACTTC. It is translated as CASSFSGSPSIETQYF.